This T cell receptor beta chain was obtained from a study of blood T cells in healthy people across ages. The wider study: Through template switching, about one barcoded beta molecule was captured per two T cells, as measured in model experiments. Findings and limits, study-wide: Naive T cell percentage showed a strong correlation with the diversity of TCR beta.

A word on this clonotype: Its antigen is as yet unknown.

No fewer than 6 million PBMCs went into each sample. The use of a sample-barcoded 5' primer and a J-beta primer mix characterized a second PCR of roughly 7 to 11 cycles. Every sample gave at least 2.5 million paired-end reads containing CDR3. TCRdb reanalysed the 5' RACE reads using MiXCR and keeps one entry per CDR3 protein. The data hold 1.2 million to 1.5 million distinct CDR3 sequences, with around 42% observed a single time. This receptor was identified in a woman between 18 and 29 years old in good health. Sequenced: blood.

The CDR3 here is CASSATSGSPDTQYF. CDR3 bases: TGCGCCAGCAGTGCGACTAGCGGGAGTCCAGATACGCAGTATTTT. The chain couples TRBV5-1 to TRBJ2-3; 12 nucleotides line up with TRBD2. CDR3 length: 15 amino acids. V lost 5 bases and J lost 4; bases outside the gene matches: 5. Germline V CDR1 and CDR2: SGHRS, YFSETQ.